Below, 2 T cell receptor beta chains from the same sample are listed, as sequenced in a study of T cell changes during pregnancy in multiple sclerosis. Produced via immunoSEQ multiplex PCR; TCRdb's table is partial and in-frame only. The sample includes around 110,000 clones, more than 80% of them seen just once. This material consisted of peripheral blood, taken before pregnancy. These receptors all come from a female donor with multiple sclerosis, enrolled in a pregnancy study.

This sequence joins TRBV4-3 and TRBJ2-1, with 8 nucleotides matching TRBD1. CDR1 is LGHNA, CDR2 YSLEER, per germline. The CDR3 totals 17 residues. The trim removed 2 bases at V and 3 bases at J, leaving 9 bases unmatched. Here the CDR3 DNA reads TGCGCCAGCAGCCAAAGGGGACAGGACAGGGACTACAATGAGCAGTTCTTC. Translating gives CASSQRGQDRDYNEQFF.

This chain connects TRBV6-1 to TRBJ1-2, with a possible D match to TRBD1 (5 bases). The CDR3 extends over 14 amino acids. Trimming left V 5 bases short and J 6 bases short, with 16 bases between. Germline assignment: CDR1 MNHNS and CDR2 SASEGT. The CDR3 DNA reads TGTGCCAGCAGTTTGGCAGGGCAGCCGGATGGCTACACCTTC. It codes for CASSLAGQPDGYTF.